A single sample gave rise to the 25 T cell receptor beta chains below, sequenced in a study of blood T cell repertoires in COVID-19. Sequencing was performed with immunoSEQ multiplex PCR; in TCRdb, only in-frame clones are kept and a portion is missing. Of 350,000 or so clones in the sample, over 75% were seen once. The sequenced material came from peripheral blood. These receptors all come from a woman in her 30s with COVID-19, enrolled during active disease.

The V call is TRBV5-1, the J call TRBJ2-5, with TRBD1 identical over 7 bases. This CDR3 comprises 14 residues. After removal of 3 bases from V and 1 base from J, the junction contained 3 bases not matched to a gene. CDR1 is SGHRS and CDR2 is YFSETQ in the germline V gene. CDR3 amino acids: CASSWGQTQETQYF. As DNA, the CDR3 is TGCGCCAGCAGCTGGGGACAGACCCAAGAGACCCAGTACTTC.

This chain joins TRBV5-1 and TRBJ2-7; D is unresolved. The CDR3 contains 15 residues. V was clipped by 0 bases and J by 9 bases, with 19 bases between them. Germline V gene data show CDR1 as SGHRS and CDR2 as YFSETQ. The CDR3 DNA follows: TGCGCCAGCAGCTTGGCCAAAGTGGCCGTGTCTTCGCAGTACTTC. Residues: CASSLAKVAVSSQYF.

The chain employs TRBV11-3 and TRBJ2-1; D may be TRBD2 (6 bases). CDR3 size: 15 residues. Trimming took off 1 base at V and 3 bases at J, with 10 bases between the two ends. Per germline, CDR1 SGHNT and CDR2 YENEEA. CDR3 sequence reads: CASSLGGENYNEQFF. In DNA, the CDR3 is TGTGCCAGCAGCTTAGGGGGGGAAAACTACAATGAGCAGTTCTTC.

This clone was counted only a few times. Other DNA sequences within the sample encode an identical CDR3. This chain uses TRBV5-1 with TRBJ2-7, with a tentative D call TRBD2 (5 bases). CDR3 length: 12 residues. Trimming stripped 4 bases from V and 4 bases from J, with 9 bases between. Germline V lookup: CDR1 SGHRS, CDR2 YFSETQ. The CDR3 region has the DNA TGCGCCAGCAGCGGCGGACTGTACGAGCAGTACTTC. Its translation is CASSGGLYEQYF.

The CDR3 loop is CASSLGGLGTGELFF. CDR3 coding DNA: TGTGCCAGCAGCTTAGGGGGGCTCGGCACCGGGGAGCTGTTTTTT. The rearrangement joins TRBV11-3 to TRBJ2-2; D is perhaps TRBD1 (6 bases). This CDR3 spans 15 amino acids. V dropped 1 base and J dropped 4 bases, with 10 bases sitting between them. Germline loops: CDR1 SGHNT, CDR2 YENEEA.

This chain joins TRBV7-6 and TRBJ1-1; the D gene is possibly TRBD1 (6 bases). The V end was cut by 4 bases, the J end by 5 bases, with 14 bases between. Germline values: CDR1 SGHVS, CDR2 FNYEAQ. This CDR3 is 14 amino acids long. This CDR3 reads CASSSNREGTEAFF. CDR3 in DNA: TGTGCCAGCAGCTCCAACAGGGAAGGAACTGAAGCTTTCTTT.

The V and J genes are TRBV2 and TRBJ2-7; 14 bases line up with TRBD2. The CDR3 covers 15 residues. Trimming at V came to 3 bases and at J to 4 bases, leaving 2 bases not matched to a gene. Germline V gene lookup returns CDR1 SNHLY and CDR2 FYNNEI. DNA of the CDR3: TGTGCCAGCAGTGATAGACTAGCGGGAGGGTACGAGCAGTACTTC. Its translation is CASSDRLAGGYEQYF.

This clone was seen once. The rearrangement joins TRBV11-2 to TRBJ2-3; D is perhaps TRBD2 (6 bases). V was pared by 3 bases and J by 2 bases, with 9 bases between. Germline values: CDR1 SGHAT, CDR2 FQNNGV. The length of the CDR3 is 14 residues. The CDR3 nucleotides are TGTGCCAGCAGCTTTCGGGACTTCACAGATACGCAGTATTTT. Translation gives CASSFRDFTDTQYF.

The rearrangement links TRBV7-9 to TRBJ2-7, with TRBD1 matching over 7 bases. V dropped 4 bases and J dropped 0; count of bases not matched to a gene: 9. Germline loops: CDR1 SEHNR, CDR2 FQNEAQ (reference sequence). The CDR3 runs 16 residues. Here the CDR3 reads CASSSHLGGYSYEQYF. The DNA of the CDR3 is TGTGCCAGCAGCTCCCACCTAGGGGGCTACTCCTACGAGCAGTACTTC.

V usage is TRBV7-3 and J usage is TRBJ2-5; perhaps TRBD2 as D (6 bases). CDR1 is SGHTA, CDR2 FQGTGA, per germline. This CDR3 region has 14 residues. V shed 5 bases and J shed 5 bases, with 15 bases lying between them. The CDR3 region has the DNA TGTGCCAGCAGCCAGGCGGGGCTTGGGGAGACCCAGTACTTC. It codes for CASSQAGLGETQYF.

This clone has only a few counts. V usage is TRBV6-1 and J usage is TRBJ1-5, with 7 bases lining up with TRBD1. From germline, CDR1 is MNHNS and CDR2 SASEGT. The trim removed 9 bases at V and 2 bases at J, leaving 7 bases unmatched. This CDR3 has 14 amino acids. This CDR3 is CASIEGQGNQPQHF. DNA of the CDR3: TGTGCCAGTATTGAAGGACAGGGCAATCAGCCCCAGCATTTT.

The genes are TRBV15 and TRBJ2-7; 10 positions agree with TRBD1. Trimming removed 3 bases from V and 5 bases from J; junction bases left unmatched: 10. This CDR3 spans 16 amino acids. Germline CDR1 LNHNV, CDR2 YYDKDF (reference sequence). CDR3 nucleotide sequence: TGTGCCACCAGCAGGACCGCCGGGACAGGGGATCACGAGCAGTACTTC. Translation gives CATSRTAGTGDHEQYF.

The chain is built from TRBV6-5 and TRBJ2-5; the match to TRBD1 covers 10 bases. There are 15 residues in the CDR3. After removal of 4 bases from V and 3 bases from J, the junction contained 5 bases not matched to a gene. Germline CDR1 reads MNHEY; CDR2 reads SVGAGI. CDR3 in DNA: TGTGCCAGCAGTTCGGGTGGACAGGGGGAAGAGACCCAGTACTTC. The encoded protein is CASSSGGQGEETQYF.

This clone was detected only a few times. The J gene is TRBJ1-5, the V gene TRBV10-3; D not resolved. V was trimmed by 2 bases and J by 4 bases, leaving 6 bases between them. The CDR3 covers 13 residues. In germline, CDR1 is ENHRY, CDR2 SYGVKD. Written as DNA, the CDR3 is TGTGCCATCAGTGAGACAGAGAATCAGCCCCAGCATTTT. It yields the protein CAISETENQPQHF.

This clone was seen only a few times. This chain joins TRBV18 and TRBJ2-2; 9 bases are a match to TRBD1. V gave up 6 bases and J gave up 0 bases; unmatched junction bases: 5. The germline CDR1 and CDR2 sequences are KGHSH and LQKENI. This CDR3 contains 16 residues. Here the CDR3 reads CASSGQGSTNTGELFF. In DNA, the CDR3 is TGTGCCAGCTCGGGACAGGGTTCGACGAACACCGGGGAGCTGTTTTTT.

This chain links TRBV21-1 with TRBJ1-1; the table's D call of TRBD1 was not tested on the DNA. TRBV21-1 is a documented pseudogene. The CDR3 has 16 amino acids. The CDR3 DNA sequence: TGTGCCAGCAGCAAAGTCGGGACAGGGCCCCACACTGAAGCTTTCTTT. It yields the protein CASSKVGTGPHTEAFF.

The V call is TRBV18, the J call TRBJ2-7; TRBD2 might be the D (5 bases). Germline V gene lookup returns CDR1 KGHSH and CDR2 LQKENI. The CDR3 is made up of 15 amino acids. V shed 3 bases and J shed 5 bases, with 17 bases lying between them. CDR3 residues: CASSPLSGWENEQYF. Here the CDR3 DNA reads TGTGCCAGCTCACCCCTCTCGGGGTGGGAAAACGAGCAGTACTTC.

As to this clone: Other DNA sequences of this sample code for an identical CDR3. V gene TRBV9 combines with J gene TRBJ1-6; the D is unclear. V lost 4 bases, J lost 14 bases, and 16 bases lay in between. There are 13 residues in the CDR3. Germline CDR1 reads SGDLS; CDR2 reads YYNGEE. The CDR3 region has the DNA TGTGCCAGCAGCCCGAGGGTGGACTCGTCCCTCCACTTT. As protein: CASSPRVDSSLHF.

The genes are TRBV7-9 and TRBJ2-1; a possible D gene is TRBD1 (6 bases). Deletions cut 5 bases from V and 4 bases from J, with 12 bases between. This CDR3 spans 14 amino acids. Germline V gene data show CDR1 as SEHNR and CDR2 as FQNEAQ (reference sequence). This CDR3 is CASSMGHLYNEQFF. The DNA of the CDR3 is TGTGCCAGCAGCATGGGACACCTTTACAATGAGCAGTTCTTC.

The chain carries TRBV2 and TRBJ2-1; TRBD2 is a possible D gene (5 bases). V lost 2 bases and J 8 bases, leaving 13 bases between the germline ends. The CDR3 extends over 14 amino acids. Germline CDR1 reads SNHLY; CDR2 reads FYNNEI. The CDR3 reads CASSERGWLDEQFF. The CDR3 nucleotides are TGTGCCAGCAGTGAAAGAGGGTGGCTCGATGAGCAGTTCTTC.

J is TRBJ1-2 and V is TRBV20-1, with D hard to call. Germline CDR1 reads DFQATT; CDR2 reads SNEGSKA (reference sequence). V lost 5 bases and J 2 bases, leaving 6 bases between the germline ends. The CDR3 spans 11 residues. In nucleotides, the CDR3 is TGCAGTGCTCCGCGGAACTATGGCTACACCTTC. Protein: CSAPRNYGYTF.

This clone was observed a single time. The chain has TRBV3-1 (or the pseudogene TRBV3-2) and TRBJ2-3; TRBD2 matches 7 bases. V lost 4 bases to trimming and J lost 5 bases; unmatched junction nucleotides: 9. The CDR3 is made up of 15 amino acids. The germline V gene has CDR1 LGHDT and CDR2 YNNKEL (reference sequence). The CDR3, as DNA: TGTGCCAGCAGCCCCTGGGAGATAGCGGGAGATACGCAGTATTTT. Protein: CASSPWEIAGDTQYF.

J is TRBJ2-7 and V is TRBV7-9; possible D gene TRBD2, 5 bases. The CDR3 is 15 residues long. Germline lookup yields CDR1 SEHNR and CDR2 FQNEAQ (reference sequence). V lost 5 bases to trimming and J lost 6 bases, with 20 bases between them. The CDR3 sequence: CASSPEDGRFGEQYF. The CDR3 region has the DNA TGTGCCAGCAGCCCGGAGGACGGTAGGTTTGGCGAGCAGTACTTC.

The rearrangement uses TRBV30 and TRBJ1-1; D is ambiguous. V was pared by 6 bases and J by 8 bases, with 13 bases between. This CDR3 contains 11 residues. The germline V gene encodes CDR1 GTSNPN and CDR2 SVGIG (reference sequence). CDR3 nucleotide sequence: TGTGCCTGTACCTGGGAGGTCGAAGCTTTCTTT. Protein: CACTWEVEAFF. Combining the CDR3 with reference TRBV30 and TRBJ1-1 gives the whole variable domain SQTIHQWPATLVQPVGSPLSLECTVEGTSNPNLYWYRQAAGRGLQLLFYSVGIGQISSEVPQNLSASRPQDRQFILSSKKLLLSDSGFYLCACTWEVEAFFGQGTRLTVV.

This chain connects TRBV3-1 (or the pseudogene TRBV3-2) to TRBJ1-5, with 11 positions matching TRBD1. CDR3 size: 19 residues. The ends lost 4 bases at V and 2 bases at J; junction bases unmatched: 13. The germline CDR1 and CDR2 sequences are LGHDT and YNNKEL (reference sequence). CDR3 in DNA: TGTGCCAGCAGCCCATCCTGGACAGGGGGCAGAGGGGGCAATCAGCCCCAGCATTTT. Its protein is CASSPSWTGGRGGNQPQHF.